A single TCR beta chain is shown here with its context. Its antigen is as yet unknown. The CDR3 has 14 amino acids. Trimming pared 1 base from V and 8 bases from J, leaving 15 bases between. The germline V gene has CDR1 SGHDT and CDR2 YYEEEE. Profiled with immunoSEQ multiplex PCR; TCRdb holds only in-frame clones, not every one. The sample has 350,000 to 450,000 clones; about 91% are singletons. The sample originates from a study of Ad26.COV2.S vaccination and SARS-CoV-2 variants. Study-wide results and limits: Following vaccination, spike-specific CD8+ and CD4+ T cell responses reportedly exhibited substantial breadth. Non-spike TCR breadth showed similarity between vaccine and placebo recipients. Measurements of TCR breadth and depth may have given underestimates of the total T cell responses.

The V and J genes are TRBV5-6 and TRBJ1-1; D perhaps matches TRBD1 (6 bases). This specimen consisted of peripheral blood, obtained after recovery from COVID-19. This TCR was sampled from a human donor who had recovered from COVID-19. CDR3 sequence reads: CASSLTGFSEEAFF. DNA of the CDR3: TGTGCCAGCAGCTTGACAGGGTTTTCGGAGGAAGCTTTCTTT.